The rows below give T cell receptor beta chains drawn from one sample of a study of blood T cell repertoires in COVID-19. The data were produced by immunoSEQ multiplex PCR, yet TCRdb's version contains in-frame clones alone and is incomplete. The table lists around 130,000 clones, approximately 77% of them singletons. Input material: peripheral blood. The receptors come from a man aged 80 or over with acute or convalescent COVID-19. Both conserved end residues are part of each CDR3. The D gene is left open where the match is weak. The size of a clone is reported for some rows only, either as once, few or many, or as a class for expanded clones.

j_call,clone_size,d_call,v_call,cdr3_nt,cdr3_aa
TRBJ1-5,-,-,TRBV4-2,TGTGCCAGCAGCCAAGATGCCGTAACGGGTAGCAATCAGCCCCAGCATTTT,CASSQDAVTGSNQPQHF
TRBJ2-7,once,-,TRBV11-2,TGTGCCAGCAGCTTAGAACGGGGCGAGCAGTACTTC,CASSLERGEQYF
TRBJ2-3,-,TRBD2,TRBV27,TGTGCCAGCAGTTACATAGCGGGGGGGCAAATCGCGCAGTATTTT,CASSYIAGGQIAQYF
TRBJ2-3,few,-,TRBV7-3,TGTGCCAGCAGCTTTCAGGGTTCAGATACGCAGTATTTT,CASSFQGSDTQYF
TRBJ2-4,-,-,TRBV10-3,TGTGCCATCAGTGACTCCGGCGGGGCCAAAAACATTCAGTACTTC,CAISDSGGAKNIQYF
TRBJ1-2,once,TRBD1,TRBV2,TGTGCCAGCAAAAGGGGACAGGGACCGATAGGCTACACCTTC,CASKRGQGPIGYTF
TRBJ2-6,once,-,TRBV5-1,TGCGCCAGCAGTCCAAACTCTGGGGCCAACGTCCTGACTTTC,CASSPNSGANVLTF
TRBJ1-5,-,-,TRBV7-2,TGTGCCAGCAGCTTCTTGGAGCTCAATCAGCCCCAGCATTTT,CASSFLELNQPQHF
TRBJ2-1,-,TRBD2,TRBV18,TGTGCCAGCTCACCACCACCGGGGGGGCCTCATGAGCAGTTCTTC,CASSPPPGGPHEQFF
TRBJ1-2,-,TRBD1,TRBV5-6,TGTGCCAGCAGCCCCAAAGGACAGGGTGGTGATGGCTACACCTTC,CASSPKGQGGDGYTF
TRBJ1-1,-,-,TRBV6-5,TGTGCCAGCATAGGGGGTTCCGACACTGAAGCTTTCTTT,CASIGGSDTEAFF
TRBJ2-5,-,TRBD2,TRBV2,TGTGCCAGCAGTGGATACGGAGCGGGGGGGTACCAAGAGACCCAGTACTTC,CASSGYGAGGYQETQYF
TRBJ1-4,-,-,TRBV5-6,TGTGCCAGCAGCTTGGCCCCGGGAGTCGGTGAAAAACTGTTTTTT,CASSLAPGVGEKLFF
TRBJ2-2,-,TRBD2,TRBV11-3,TGTGCCAGCAGCCCCAACCCTAGCGGGGGCCTCCAAAACACCGGGGAGCTGTTTTTT,CASSPNPSGGLQNTGELFF
TRBJ2-1,-,-,TRBV7-9,TGTGCCAGCAGAGGGGGGGCCTGGGATGAGCAGTTCTTC,CASRGGAWDEQFF
TRBJ2-5,-,-,TRBV18,TGTGCCAGCTCACCGTCCTGGACAGCTGAAGAGACCCAGTACTTC,CASSPSWTAEETQYF
TRBJ2-1,many,TRBD1,TRBV7-8,TGTGCCAGCAGCTTTATGGACAGGGGGGCGTACAATGAGCAGTTCTTC,CASSFMDRGAYNEQFF